Shown below are 29 T cell receptor beta chains from a single sample sequenced in a study of breast tumors, draining lymph nodes, adjacent tissues listed by TCRdb under 2016. The library was built by means of multiplex PCR. Sequencing used an Illumina HiSeq 2000. The raw public reads went through TCRdb reprocessing: fastp at Q25, MiXCR clone calling, in-frame beta chains kept. When rows share a CDR3 protein, they turn into one entry using the most common DNA and genes. Across this sample there are tens of thousands of distinct CDR3 sequences, with under 25% seen only once. The ten largest clones take up about 7.6% of the sample. The sequencing input was breast tumor tissue. All receptors come from a female donor with breast cancer. Some clones in this sample may be carry-over from other donors' samples.

Concerning this clonotype: An end of the junction differs from the germline gene, which may be a read error. CDR3 sequence reads: CASSFSLPYGQYF. CDR3 in DNA: TGTGCCAGCAGTTTTAGCCTCCCCTACGGGCAGTACTTC. The rearrangement uses TRBV28 and TRBJ2-7; D uncertain. The CDR3 has 13 residues. CDR1 and CDR2 (germline): MDHEN, SYDVKM.

This clonotype was seen repeatedly, ten times or more. This chain uses TRBV5-8 with TRBJ2-5; D ambiguous. Germline V lookup: CDR1 SGHTS, CDR2 YDEGEE. The CDR3 length is 11 residues. Trimming took 4 bases from V and 4 from J, leaving 5 bases between them. CDR3 sequence (DNA): TGTGCCAGCAGCCCTCTAGAGACCCAGTACTTC. This encodes CASSPLETQYF.

In its sample, this clonotype was seen a few times. V gene TRBV20-1 combines with J gene TRBJ2-5, with D unclear. Germline assignment: CDR1 DFQATT and CDR2 SNEGSKA (reference sequence). The CDR3 runs to 13 residues. The germline V and J ends were trimmed by 0 bases and 5 bases, with 10 bases remaining between them. CDR3 DNA sequence: TGCAGTGCTAGAGAAGGGTCTGGGGAGACCCAGTACTTC. Translated: CSAREGSGETQYF.

V and J are TRBV24-1 and TRBJ2-6, with D possibly TRBD1 on 7 matching bases. The CDR3 extends over 19 amino acids. Germline loops: CDR1 KGHDR, CDR2 SFDVKD. V gave up 2 bases and J gave up 0 bases, with 16 bases separating them. CDR3 protein: CATSDWGDSSASGANVLTF. For the CDR3, the DNA is TGTGCCACCAGTGATTGGGGGGACAGCTCAGCCTCTGGGGCCAACGTCCTGACTTTC.

This clonotype was seen many times. This rearrangement joins TRBV6-5 to TRBJ1-6, with D unresolved. Germline assignment: CDR1 MNHEY and CDR2 SVGAGI. With 8 bases removed from V and 7 bases from J, the gap between germline ends came to 12 bases. This CDR3 comprises 13 residues. The CDR3 sequence: CASRPNQNSPLHF. CDR3 sequence (DNA): TGTGCCAGCCGTCCTAACCAGAATTCACCCCTCCACTTT.

The V gene is TRBV5-1, the J gene TRBJ1-1; TRBD1 aligns across 7 bases. The J segment lost 2 bases and the V segment lost 4 bases, leaving 14 bases of the junction unmatched. CDR3 length: 17 amino acids. Looked up from germline, CDR1 is SGHRS and CDR2 is YFSETQ. The CDR3 loop reads CASSGGQLLQRNTEAFF. The CDR3 coding sequence is TGCGCCAGCAGCGGGGGACAGTTATTGCAACGCAACACTGAAGCTTTCTTT.

Ten or more counts support this clonotype. The chain recombines TRBV5-1 with TRBJ2-7; 11 bases fit TRBD1. J gave up 6 bases and V 0 bases, and 11 bases lay outside the gene matches. This CDR3 is built from 17 residues. The germline V gene encodes CDR1 SGHRS and CDR2 YFSETQ. The DNA of the CDR3 is TGCGCCAGCAGCTTGGCCCCGCCGGGACAGGGGGGAGGCGAGCAGTACTTC. Encoded protein: CASSLAPPGQGGGEQYF.

This clonotype was counted many times. This chain links TRBV2 with TRBJ1-5, with D tentatively TRBD1 (6 bases). Trimming took off 5 bases at V and 7 bases at J, with 12 bases between the two ends. This CDR3 region has 13 residues. Germline V lookup: CDR1 SNHLY, CDR2 FYNNEI. The CDR3 protein is CASSTGSEQPQHF. The CDR3 DNA is TGTGCCAGCAGTACAGGGTCGGAACAGCCCCAGCATTTT.

This clonotype came up a few times. The V and J genes are TRBV12-3 or TRBV12-4 and TRBJ1-2; the match to TRBD1 covers 7 bases. CDR3 size: 13 residues. The V and J ends lost 6 bases and 6 bases, in that order; junction bases with no gene match: 7. The DNA for the CDR3 is TGTGCCAGCAGCCCTGGACAGGTCGATGGCTACACCTTC. Protein: CASSPGQVDGYTF.

In its sample, this clonotype was seen many times. The chain combines TRBV5-1 with TRBJ2-1, with D perhaps matching TRBD1 (7 bases). V was trimmed by 4 bases and J by 7 bases, leaving 15 bases between them. Germline-derived CDR1 and CDR2 are SGHRS and YFSETQ. The CDR3 is 14 amino acids. The CDR3 coding sequence is TGCGCCAGCAGCAAGCGCGGGACAGCGAATGAGCAGTTCTTC. The encoded protein is CASSKRGTANEQFF.

This clonotype is a singleton in its sample. CDR3 nucleotides: TGTGCCAGCAGTTACTCGAAAACTAGAAAGTATTTT. Protein: CASSYSKTRKYF. V gene TRBV6-2 or TRBV6-3 combines with J gene TRBJ2-3, with a possible D match to TRBD2 (5 bases). V lost 0 bases and J lost 13, with 11 bases in between. The V gene's germline CDR1 is MNHEY and CDR2 SVGEGT. CDR3 length: 12 residues.

This clonotype was detected ten times or more. This sequence joins TRBV12-3 or TRBV12-4 and TRBJ1-5; weak D call: TRBD1 (5 bases). The CDR3 covers 15 residues. The V end lost 8 bases, the J end lost 0 bases, and 14 bases lay between the germline ends. The CDR3 nucleotides read TGTGCCAGCTGCAAAGGGGCTTATAGCAATCAGCCCCAGCATTTT. Translation: CASCKGAYSNQPQHF.

For this clonotype: Its ends do not fully match the called genes, so a read error is possible. V usage is TRBV18 and J usage is TRBJ2-2; D is perhaps TRBD2 (6 bases). Per germline, CDR1 KGHSH and CDR2 LQKENI. This CDR3 contains 18 residues. CDR3 nucleotide sequence: TGTGCCAGCTCACCGCCTTGGGGGTCAGGTTCGAACACCGGGGGGCTGTTTTTT. Translated: CASSPPWGSGSNTGGLFF.

This clonotype was detected many times. The V and J genes are TRBV11-2 and TRBJ1-5; tentative D call: TRBD1 (6 bases). Germline-derived CDR1 and CDR2 are SGHAT and FQNNGV. V shed 5 bases and J shed 3 bases, with 11 bases lying between them. This CDR3 comprises 14 residues. CDR3: CASSPGQSNQPQHF. CDR3 coding DNA: TGTGCCAGCAGCCCGGGACAATCCAATCAGCCCCAGCATTTT.

This clonotype occurred many times. The gene calls are TRBV5-6 and TRBJ2-7; no firm D call. This CDR3 is 15 amino acids long. V lost 1 base and J 5 bases, leaving 16 bases between the germline ends. Germline V gene sequence: CDR1 SGHDT, CDR2 YYEEEE. CDR3 coding DNA: TGTGCCAGCAGCTTGACGGTGGGCACACATCACGAGCAGTACTTC. Its protein is CASSLTVGTHHEQYF.

Note on this clonotype: This may come from a read error, since a much larger clone is one base off. The rearrangement joins TRBV2 to TRBJ1-4, with a possible D match to TRBD1 (6 bases). There are 11 residues in the CDR3. Germline CDR1 SNHLY, CDR2 FYNNEI. CDR3 coding DNA: TGTGCCGAACAGGGCGGTGAAAAACTGTCTTTT. Translation gives CAEQGGEKLSF.

The table lists this clonotype with many counts. This rearrangement joins TRBV7-3 to TRBJ2-2; a possible D gene is TRBD2 (5 bases). CDR3 length: 14 amino acids. Germline CDR1 SGHTA, CDR2 FQGTGA. The V end lost 2 bases, the J end lost 7 bases, and 11 bases lay between the germline ends. The CDR3: CASSLGLAVGELFF. In DNA, the CDR3 is TGTGCCAGCAGCTTAGGGCTAGCAGTCGGGGAGCTGTTTTTT.

In this sample, this clonotype turned up many times. The CDR3 is CSAKDRGAFVGSYNEQFF. CDR3 bases: TGCAGTGCAAAGGACAGGGGTGCCTTTGTTGGCTCCTACAATGAGCAGTTCTTC. The chain combines TRBV20-1 with TRBJ2-1; 9 nucleotides align to TRBD1. The CDR3 sequence is 18 residues long. CDR1 DFQATT and CDR2 SNEGSKA come from the germline V gene (reference sequence). Trimming took 6 bases from V and 0 from J; bases not matched to a gene: 15.

Turning to this clonotype: Possible read error: a much larger clone is one base away. The rearrangement links TRBV19 to TRBJ2-3; weak D call: TRBD1 (8 bases). The germline CDR1 and CDR2 sequences are LNHDA and SQIVND (reference sequence). The CDR3 length is 18 residues. The CDR3 region has the DNA TGTGCCCGTAGTCCACGGACAGGGAGGGTAGTTGCGACAGATACGCAGTATTTT. It specifies CARSPRTGRVVATDTQYF.

By frequency in the sample, this clonotype is medium-sized. The chain recombines TRBV6-5 with TRBJ1-2, with D uncertain. Germline V gives CDR1 MNHEY, CDR2 SVGAGI. V lost 5 bases to trimming and J lost 8 bases, with 21 bases between them. The CDR3 is 15 residues long. DNA for the CDR3: TGTGCCAGCAGTCACGAGGCAGGTCTAGAGGTGGGCTACACCTTC. Amino acid sequence: CASSHEAGLEVGYTF.

This clonotype was seen ten or more times. CDR3 loop: CASSLGPGEGYTF. DNA of the CDR3: TGCGCCAGCAGCTTGGGGCCAGGGGAAGGCTACACCTTC. This chain links TRBV5-1 with TRBJ1-2, with D tentatively TRBD1 (6 bases). V lost 0 bases, J lost 8 bases, and 11 bases lay in between. The CDR3 is 13 residues long. Per the germline V gene, CDR1 is SGHRS and CDR2 is YFSETQ.

This clonotype was observed at least ten times. The V call is TRBV6-6, the J call TRBJ1-4, with a tentative D call TRBD1 (5 bases). Deletions cut 0 bases from V and 8 bases from J, with 7 bases between. The CDR3 is made up of 13 amino acids. Germline V gene sequence: CDR1 MNHNY, CDR2 SVGAGI (reference sequence). The CDR3 reads CASSYSGREKLFF. The DNA of the CDR3 is TGTGCCAGCAGTTACTCGGGACGGGAAAAACTGTTTTTT.

As regards this clonotype: This may come from a read error, since a much larger clone is one base off. Given the absence of the conserved phenylalanine or tryptophan at the CDR3 end, a read error is likely. This rearrangement joins TRBV19 to TRBJ1-2, with 8 positions matching TRBD1. V lost 1 base, J lost 5 bases, and 6 bases stayed unmatched. Germline V gives CDR1 LNHDA, CDR2 SQIVND (reference sequence). The CDR3 consists of 15 residues. This CDR3 is CASSIAATGEYGYTS. The CDR3, as DNA: TGTGCCAGTAGTATAGCGGCGACAGGGGAGTATGGCTACACCTCC.

This clonotype came up many times. The rearrangement uses TRBV4-2 and TRBJ2-7; TRBD2 matches 14 bases. The trim removed 4 bases at V and 1 base at J, leaving 9 bases unmatched. The length of the CDR3 is 18 residues. Germline V lookup: CDR1 LGHNA, CDR2 YNFKEQ. The CDR3 region is CASSPGTSGGTISYEQYF. CDR3 bases: TGTGCCAGCAGCCCTGGGACTAGCGGGGGAACAATATCCTACGAGCAGTACTTC.

This clonotype came up many times. The genes are TRBV19 and TRBJ2-2, with 10 bases that match TRBD1. In germline, CDR1 is LNHDA, CDR2 SQIVND (reference sequence). The CDR3 contains 13 residues. The ends lost 8 bases at V and 4 bases at J; junction bases unmatched: 1. The CDR3 DNA reads as TGTGCCAGTCGGACAGGGGGCACCGGGGAGCTGTTTTTT. The encoded protein is CASRTGGTGELFF. Supplemented by reference TRBV19 and TRBJ2-2, the full variable domain reads DGGITQSPKYLFRKEGQNVTLSCEQNLNHDAMYWYRQDPGQGLRLIYYSQIVNDFQKGDIAEGYSVSREKKESFPLTVTSAQKNPTAFYLCASRTGGTGELFFGEGSRLTVL.

This clonotype was counted ten times or more. The chain carries TRBV20-1 and TRBJ2-2, with 10 bases that match TRBD2. The CDR3 has 14 amino acids. Germline loops: CDR1 DFQATT, CDR2 SNEGSKA (reference sequence). The J segment lost 10 bases and the V segment lost 5 bases, leaving 10 bases of the junction unmatched. In DNA form, the CDR3 reads TGCAGTGCTGATAGAGCGGGAGGGCCGGTGGAGCTGTTTTTT. As protein: CSADRAGGPVELFF.

On this clonotype itself: This clone may be a read error of a much larger clone one base away. The final CDR3 position lacks the conserved phenylalanine or tryptophan, pointing to a likely read error. The rearrangement links TRBV5-5 to TRBJ1-2; 7 nucleotides align to TRBD1. Trimming took 5 bases from V and 4 from J; bases not matched to a gene: 11. The germline V gene has CDR1 SGHKS and CDR2 YYEKEE (reference sequence). This CDR3 is built from 15 residues. The CDR3 is CASSFGQEAGYGYTL. For the CDR3, the DNA is TGTGCCAGCAGTTTCGGACAGGAGGCAGGCTATGGCTACACCCTC.

A few counts support this clonotype. The chain combines TRBV7-9 with TRBJ2-3; no clear D. The CDR3 consists of 14 residues. V lost 9 bases, J lost 0 bases, and 13 bases lay in between. Germline CDR1 reads SEHNR; CDR2 reads FQNEAQ (reference sequence). CDR3 amino acids: CASYRASSTDTQYF. The CDR3 DNA is TGTGCCAGTTATCGAGCTTCTAGCACAGATACGCAGTATTTT. The full variable domain, in which reference TRBV7-9 and TRBJ2-3 provide the parts outside the CDR3, is DTGVSQNPRHKITKRGQNVTFRCDPISEHNRLYWYRQTLGQGPEFLTYFQNEAQLEKSRLLSDRFSAERPKGSFSTLEIQRTEQGDSAMYLCASYRASSTDTQYFGPGTRLTVL.

The CDR3 DNA reads TGTGCCAGCAAACCCGGGGTGGCTAGCCCCACAGATACGCAGTATTTT. It is translated as CASKPGVASPTDTQYF. The chain joins TRBV6-2 or TRBV6-3 to TRBJ2-3; D is possibly TRBD2 (5 bases). CDR1 and CDR2 (germline): MNHEY, SVGEGT. The CDR3 is 16 residues long. Trimming left V 7 bases short and J 2 bases short, with 19 bases between.